This TCR beta chain was documented in a study of regulatory T cells in long-lasting Graves disease. Combining iRepertoire HTBI primers with Arm-PCR of CDR3 regions, the authors built TCR beta libraries. TCRdb reprocessed the multiplex PCR reads via MiXCR and lists one record per CDR3 protein. This sample carries around 250,000 distinct CDR3 sequences, more than 15% of them seen once, and the ten largest clones take less than 15%. The CDR3 runs 15 residues. V was cut by 1 base and J by 1 base, with 10 bases left in between. Many counts were recorded for this clonotype. As for time point: newly diagnosed GD, antithyroid drugs for less than 3 months. From RNA extracted from PBMCs, the TCR library was made. These same records also appear under a second study, on T cells in Graves' hyperthyroidism and ophthalmopathy.

The sequences come from peripheral blood mononuclear cells (PBMCs), collected at new diagnosis, from a patient treated with antithyroid drugs. The clonotype originates from a woman aged 25 to 39 with Graves disease. The rearrangement joins TRBV12-3 or TRBV12-4 to TRBJ1-1; D remains unclear. CDR3 sequence reads: CASSLVGSSNTEAFF. CDR3 coding DNA: TGTGCCAGCAGTTTAGTTGGGAGCTCGAACACTGAAGCTTTCTTT.